A single T cell receptor (beta chain) is shown here with its context. This clonotype was seen a few times. No antigen is known for it. No clone much larger than this one lies a single base away; base qualities are absent. The germline V gene provides CDR1 MGHRA and CDR2 YSYEKL. Its CDR3 holds 15 amino acids, cysteine through phenylalanine. Of all the DNA, just the CDR3 is kept, 45 bases in frame from base 1. V has 4 bases trimmed and J has 2 bases trimmed; junction bases matching no gene number 8. Library construction relied on 5' RACE. Sequencing instrument: Illumina HiSeq 2500. A second PCR of about 6 to 12 cycles was run with a J-beta primer mix and a sample-barcoded 5' primer. Each TCR beta cDNA molecule received a unique molecular identifier from a template-switch 5' adaptor carrying 12 random nucleotides. Each sample yielded at least 3 million CDR3-containing paired-end reads. First-strand cDNA synthesis was performed from all RNA using the Mint cDNA synthesis kit, with priming by a TRBC-specific oligonucleotide. All cDNA was treated with uracil-DNA glycosylase and then went through a first 18-cycle PCR with the universal primers M1SS and BC2_uni_R. The original methods were these. For normalization, 1 million high-quality reads, each with a distinct molecular identifier, were randomly selected from each sample. Reads with shared molecular identifiers were discarded instead of being binned into consensus sequences. CDR3 identification, clonotype clustering and error correction used MiTCR with a Q25 quality threshold and the strictest error-elimination algorithm. A nonparametric unseen species model using Euler transformation provided a lower-bound estimate of total TCR beta diversity. Through fastp at Q25 and MiXCR, TCRdb rebuilt clones from the public reads, retaining in-frame beta chains. Records with the same CDR3 protein are collapsed into one entry carrying the most frequent genes and DNA. The authors' filters were not applied to this entry. The sample table contains some 900,000 distinct CDR3 sequences; only one count was recorded for roughly 52% of them. Jointly, the top ten make up roughly 13% of the sample.

These data are taken from a study of blood T cells in healthy people across ages (dated by TCRdb to the mid-2010s). As for the study more broadly: In model experiments, roughly one uniquely barcoded TCR beta cDNA molecule per two T cells was captured by template switching. Donors were grouped into four age groups: young (average approximately 15 years), middle-aged (roughly 40), aged (about 59) and long-lived (around 80). Using the same blood draw, the study looked at two additional independent replicas of 1 million unique cDNA reads for two donors, one aged 18 to 30 and the other aged 80 or older. Age-related changes in TCR beta repertoire diversity were measured in the study by deep sequencing normalized with unique cDNA molecular identifiers. Donors of different ages were randomly distributed across sequencing lanes to avoid experimental bias.

The investigation overall reported the following: Compared with the aged group, more naive CD4+ T cells, fewer expanded clones and increased TCR diversity were shown by the long-lived group, suggesting age selection. Estimates of total diversity from one million sequenced T cells were regarded as lower bounds and underestimates. Bulk unsorted PBMC profiling prevented conclusive comparison of naive and antigen-experienced compartments. The CMV infection status of donors was not known, potentially confounding age-related changes in expanded clonotypes. As age increased, observed TCR beta diversity per million T cells dropped in a roughly linear way, and a significant reduction was already evident by age around 41. Observed TCR beta diversity correlated strongly with the percentage of naive T cells measured by flow cytometry.

Donors were under 40 systemically healthy Caucasian individuals from Russia aged 6 to 90 years. Around 9.8 milliliters of peripheral blood were collected from each donor into EDTA-treated Vacutainer tubes. Ficoll-Paque density-gradient centrifugation was used to isolate PBMCs, with at least 6 million obtained per sample. Total RNA, at least 6 micrograms per sample, was extracted from PBMCs with Trizol reagent. The percentages of naive CD45RAhigh/CD27high T cells were determined by flow cytometry on a PBMC aliquot from every donor. The sequenced sample consisted of blood. The chain was built from TRBV4-1 and TRBJ2-7; TRBD1 fits 7 bases in the junction. The TCR was taken from a man aged 25-40 years in good health. The encoded CDR3 is CASSRTDRETYEQYF. The DNA sequence is given as TGCGCCAGCAGCCGCACCGACAGGGAGACCTACGAGCAGTACTTC.